Given below is one TCR beta chain in context. Only in-frame clones appear in the TCRdb table, and some are missing; sequencing was by immunoSEQ multiplex PCR. The sample has some 11,000 clones; approximately 62% are singletons. The source of the sample is a study of OX40 agonist ivuxolimab in advanced cancers. Study information: Every 2 weeks, ivuxolimab was infused into the patients intravenously at between 0.01 and 10 mg/kg.

The sequence came from an adult with an advanced solid tumor such as melanoma, head and neck, liver or kidney cancer. Sequencing used CD4+ or CD8+ T cells sorted from blood, obtained in a trial of the OX40 agonist ivuxolimab.

CDR3 DNA sequence: TGTGCCAGCAGCTTAGTGGATCAGGGGGCCCCCTACGAGCAGTACTTC. Its protein is CASSLVDQGAPYEQYF. The chain has TRBV7-9 and TRBJ2-7; TRBD1 matches 8 bases. The CDR3 is 16 amino acids. Germline lookup yields CDR1 SEHNR and CDR2 FQNEAQ (reference sequence). Losses at the gene ends were 1 base for V and 2 bases for J; bases not matched to a gene: 7.